This entry concerns a single TCR beta chain. This entry is derived from a study of patients and donors after allogeneic stem cell transplantation. TCRdb reprocessed the RT-PCR reads via MiXCR and lists one record per CDR3 protein. The sample has a few hundred thousand distinct CDR3 sequences; 14% are singletons. This clonotype was obtained from a human donor who was either an allogeneic HSCT recipient or a stem cell or donor lymphocyte infusion donor (not recorded which). It is not recorded whose cells these are; they may come from a transplant donor. Sequencing was carried out using blood, either unsorted or a sorted T cell fraction (not recorded which).

CDR3 DNA sequence: TGCAGTGCTAGAGATTCCACAGGGGGAGACAATCAGCCCCAGCATTTT. This sequence encodes CSARDSTGGDNQPQHF. V and J are TRBV20-1 and TRBJ1-5; 8 bases map to TRBD1. This CDR3 contains 16 residues. The germline V gene has CDR1 DFQATT and CDR2 SNEGSKA (reference sequence). Trimming took 0 bases from V and 3 from J; bases not matched to a gene: 7.